Below, one TCR beta chain is given with its context. Antigen specificity is unknown. This could be a read error, since a much larger clone is one nucleotide away. A 5'RACE reaction primed in the constant segment made cDNA libraries of TCR alpha and TCR beta, and these carried sample barcodes and UMIs. TCRdb redid the calling of the 5' RACE reads with MiXCR, one entry per CDR3 protein. Of 150,000 to 200,000 distinct CDR3 sequences listed, roughly 15% are singletons. The data were obtained in a study of T-cell memory formation after mild COVID-19. Notes on the study in general: Day 15 to 85 contracting clones showed balanced CD4/CD8; day 15 to 37 expanders favored CD4+.

There are 13 residues in the CDR3. Germline V gene lookup returns CDR1 MNHEY and CDR2 SMNVEV (reference sequence). This chain connects TRBV27 to TRBJ2-1, with D unresolved. The sample taken for sequencing was PBMCs or a T cell subset sorted from them (not recorded which). This sequence originates from an adult woman who had mild COVID-19 (a few samples of this study predate the infection). Cell type and time point are not known. CDR3 protein: CSSSFSSYNEQFF. The DNA for the CDR3 is TGTTCCAGCAGTTTCAGCTCCTACAATGAGCAGTTCTTC.